Sequencing of this T cell receptor beta chain was carried out in a study of T-cell memory formation after mild COVID-19. About the study: Largely donor-specific sequence clusters came from two donors. Study findings and constraints: The study found balanced CD4/CD8 in clones contracting day 15 to 85 and a CD4+ lean in later expanders.

This CDR3 contains 13 residues. Trimming removed 0 bases at V and 7 bases at J, with 7 bases between. Germline V lookup: CDR1 MNHNY, CDR2 SVGAGI (reference sequence). This clonotype was counted only a few times. Its antigen is as yet unknown. Constant-segment primers served in 5'RACE that generated TCR alpha and TCR beta cDNA libraries bearing sample barcodes and UMIs. Each CDR3 protein gets one entry after TCRdb re-called the 5' RACE reads with MiXCR. The repertoire holds around 320,000 distinct CDR3 sequences, with roughly 21% as singletons. Sequenced: PBMCs or a T cell subset sorted from them (not recorded which). This sequence joins TRBV6-6 and TRBJ1-5, with D unclear. The receptor comes from a man in his late teens or twenties who had mild COVID-19 (a few samples of this study predate the infection). Cell type and time point are not known. The CDR3 DNA sequence: TGTGCCAGCAGTTACTCGATCGAGCAGCCCCAGCATTTT. Translating it yields CASSYSIEQPQHF.